This T cell receptor (beta chain) is drawn from a study of shared clonotypes between healthy human individuals. Overall study results and limits: Across a handful of donors, naive CD4 shared 5% to 6%, naive CD8 more than 3%, memory CD4 roughly 2.5%, memory CD8 about 0.4%.

The study drew its donors from healthy HIV-negative adults without recent acute infections or vaccinations. The data were produced by immunoSEQ multiplex PCR, yet TCRdb's version contains in-frame clones alone and is incomplete. Seen here are around 600,000 clones, around 97% observed once, and the top ten hold roughly 0.05%. To note about this clone: As yet, its antigen is unknown. Other DNA variants within this sample encode the same CDR3.

The clonotype was recovered from a woman in her 30s in good health. What was sequenced was naive CD4+ T cells sorted from blood. Noted subset: CD45RA+ positively selected.

The CDR3 protein is CASSDGVPGELFF. The CDR3 region has the DNA TGCGCCAGCAGTGATGGGGTCCCCGGGGAGCTGTTTTTT. This chain uses TRBV10-1 with TRBJ2-2; the D is unclear. This CDR3 is built from 13 residues. The germline V gene encodes CDR1 WNHNN and CDR2 SYGVQD (reference sequence). Trimming took off 3 bases at V and 6 bases at J, with 8 bases between the two ends.